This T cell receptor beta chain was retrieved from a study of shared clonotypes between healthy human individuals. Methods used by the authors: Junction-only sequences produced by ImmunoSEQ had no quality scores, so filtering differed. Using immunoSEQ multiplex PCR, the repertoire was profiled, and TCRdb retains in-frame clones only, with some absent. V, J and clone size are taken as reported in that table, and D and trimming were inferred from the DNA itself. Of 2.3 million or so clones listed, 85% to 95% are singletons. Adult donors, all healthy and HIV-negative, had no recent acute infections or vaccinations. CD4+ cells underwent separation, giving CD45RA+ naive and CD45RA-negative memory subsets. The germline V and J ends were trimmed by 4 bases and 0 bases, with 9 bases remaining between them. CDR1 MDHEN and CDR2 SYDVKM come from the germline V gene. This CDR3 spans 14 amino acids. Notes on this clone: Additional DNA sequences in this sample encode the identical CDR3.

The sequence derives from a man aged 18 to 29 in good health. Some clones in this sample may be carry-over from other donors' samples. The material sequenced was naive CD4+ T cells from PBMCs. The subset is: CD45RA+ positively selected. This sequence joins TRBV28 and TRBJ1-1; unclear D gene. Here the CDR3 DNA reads TGTGCCAGCAGTTCTCTCGGGATGAACACTGAAGCTTTCTTT. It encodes CASSSLGMNTEAFF.